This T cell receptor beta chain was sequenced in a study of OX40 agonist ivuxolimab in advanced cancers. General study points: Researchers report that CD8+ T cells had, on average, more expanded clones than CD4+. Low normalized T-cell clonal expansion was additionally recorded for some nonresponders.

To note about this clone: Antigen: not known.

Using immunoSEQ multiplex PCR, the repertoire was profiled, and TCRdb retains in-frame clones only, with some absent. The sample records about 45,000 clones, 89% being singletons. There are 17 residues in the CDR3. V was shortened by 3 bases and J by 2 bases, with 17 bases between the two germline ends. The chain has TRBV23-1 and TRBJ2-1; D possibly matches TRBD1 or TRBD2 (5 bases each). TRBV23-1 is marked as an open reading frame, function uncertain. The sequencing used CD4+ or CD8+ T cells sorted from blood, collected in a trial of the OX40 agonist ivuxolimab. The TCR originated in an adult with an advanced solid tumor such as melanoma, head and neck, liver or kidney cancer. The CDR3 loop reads CASSHQLGTRAYNEQFF. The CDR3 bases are TGCGCCAGCAGTCATCAGTTAGGGACCCGCGCCTACAATGAGCAGTTCTTC.